This paragraph covers one T cell receptor (beta chain) sequence. The antigen remains unidentified. 5' RACE with UMI labels generated the TRB cDNA libraries. From the 5' RACE reads, TCRdb lists one entry per CDR3 protein and no DNA. The sample spans 100,000 to 150,000 distinct CDR3 sequences; the ten largest clones claim approximately 0.46%. This sample was included in a study of CXCR3-negative and CXCR3-positive naive CD8 T cells. Study-wide results and caveats: The authors found comparable surface CD5 between naive subsets and inferred TCR strength from TRB CDR3 properties.

Sequencing was done on a sample of naive CXCR3- CD8+ T cells from blood. This sample's subset: CD45RO-CCR7+CD27+CD95- naive CD8+ T cells lacking CXCR3 (TNR3-). The TCR originated in a human donor in good health. Some clones in this sample may be carry-over from other donors' samples.

The CDR3: CASRFLSSGGGIDTDTQYF. This chain joins TRBV12-2 and TRBJ2-3; the TCRdb D gene call, TRBD2, has no DNA to confirm it. TRBV12-2 is annotated as a pseudogene. This CDR3 has 19 residues.